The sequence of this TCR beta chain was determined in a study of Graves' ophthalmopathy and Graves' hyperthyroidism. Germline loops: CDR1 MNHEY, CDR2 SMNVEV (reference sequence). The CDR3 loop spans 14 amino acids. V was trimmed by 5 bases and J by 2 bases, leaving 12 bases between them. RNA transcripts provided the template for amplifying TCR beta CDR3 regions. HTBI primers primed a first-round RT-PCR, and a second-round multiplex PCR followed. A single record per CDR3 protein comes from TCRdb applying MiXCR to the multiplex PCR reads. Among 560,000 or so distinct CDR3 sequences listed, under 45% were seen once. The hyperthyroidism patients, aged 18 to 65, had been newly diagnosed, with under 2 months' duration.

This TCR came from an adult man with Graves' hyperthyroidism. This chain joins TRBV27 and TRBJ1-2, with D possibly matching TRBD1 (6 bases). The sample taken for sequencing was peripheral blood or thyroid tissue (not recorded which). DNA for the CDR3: TGTGCCAGCAGTAAAGACAGGAGAAACTATGGCTACACCTTC. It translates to CASSKDRRNYGYTF.